This TCR beta chain was found in a study of blood T cells in healthy people across ages. General study results and limits: Roughly linear declines in TCR beta diversity per million T cells occurred with age.

As concerns this clonotype: Its cognate antigen is unknown.

For the second PCR, which ran for about 6 to 11 cycles, a sample-barcoded 5' primer and a J-beta primer mix were used. TCRdb processed the 5' RACE reads anew with MiXCR; each CDR3 protein has one entry. The sample lists more than 650,000 distinct CDR3 sequences; around a quarter were seen once. The same data also went into a second study, on T cells of mothers and their children. That work adds: Each 15 ul cDNA reaction used roughly 1.5 ug RNA; all RNA was used.

Sequencing input: blood. This TCR was sampled from a boy younger than 18 in good health.

CDR3 sequence (DNA): TGTGCCAGCAGTCCGCCGGGACGGTATAATGAAAAACTGTTTTTT. Translated, it gives CASSPPGRYNEKLFF. The V gene is TRBV28, the J gene TRBJ1-4, with D possibly TRBD1 on 5 matching bases. There are 15 residues in the CDR3. The ends were cut back, 5 bases at V and 4 bases at J, with 14 bases in the middle. Germline CDR1 MDHEN, CDR2 SYDVKM.